One and the same sample provided the 28 T cell receptor beta chains below, sequenced in a study of blood T cell repertoires in COVID-19. Using immunoSEQ multiplex PCR, the repertoire was profiled, and TCRdb retains in-frame clones only, with some absent. The sample records some 64,000 clones, around 65% being singletons. Sequencing was carried out using PBMCs or T cells enriched from blood (not recorded which). Receptor source: a woman aged 55-69 years who had been exposed to COVID-19.

This clone has a single count. The J gene is TRBJ1-1, the V gene TRBV7-2; D is perhaps TRBD1 (5 bases). Germline V gives CDR1 SGHTA, CDR2 FQGNSA. The CDR3 runs 14 residues. V gave up 1 base and J gave up 3 bases, with 9 bases separating them. The CDR3: CASSLGVGDTEAFF. As DNA, the CDR3 is TGTGCCAGCAGCTTAGGGGTAGGGGACACTGAAGCTTTCTTT. The variable domain in full, with the rest retrieved from reference TRBV7-2 and TRBJ1-1, is GAGVSQSPSNKVTEKGKDVELRCDPISGHTALYWYRQSLGQGLEFLIYFQGNSAPDKSGLPSDRFSAERTGGSVSTLTIQRTQQEDSAVYLCASSLGVGDTEAFFGQGTRLTVV.

The chain carries TRBV19 and TRBJ1-3, with 8 nucleotides matching TRBD1. The CDR3 has 18 amino acids. Per the germline V gene, CDR1 is LNHDA and CDR2 is SQIVND (reference sequence). Losses at the gene ends were 10 bases for V and 0 bases for J; bases not matched to a gene: 17. The CDR3 DNA follows: TGTGCCACCCGCACCCGCCCGGGACAGGCCCACTCTGGAAACACCATATATTTT. Translated, it gives CATRTRPGQAHSGNTIYF.

The chain employs TRBV30 and TRBJ1-4, with a possible D match to TRBD1 (5 bases). From germline, CDR1 is GTSNPN and CDR2 SVGIG (reference sequence). The CDR3 length is 14 residues. Trimming took off 4 bases at V and 4 bases at J, with 13 bases between the two ends. CDR3 sequence: CAWKEGRVNEKLFF. As DNA, the CDR3 is TGTGCCTGGAAGGAGGGGAGGGTTAATGAAAAACTGTTTTTT.

This rearrangement joins TRBV5-4 to TRBJ2-3; 7 bases fit TRBD2. Germline loops: CDR1 SGHNT, CDR2 YYREEE (reference sequence). Losses at the gene ends were 4 bases for V and 3 bases for J; bases not matched to a gene: 8. CDR3 size: 15 residues. CDR3 loop: CASSLGGGRTDTQYF. The CDR3 bases are TGTGCCAGCAGCCTTGGGGGGGGAAGGACAGATACGCAGTATTTT. The whole variable domain, filled in from reference TRBV5-4 and TRBJ2-3, reads ETGVTQSPTHLIKTRGQQVTLRCSSQSGHNTVSWYQQALGQGPQFIFQYYREEENGRGNFPPRFSGLQFPNYSSELNVNALELDDSALYLCASSLGGGRTDTQYFGPGTRLTVL.

The V call is TRBV6-5, the J call TRBJ1-1, with D uncertain. The V end was cut by 4 bases, the J end by 3 bases, with 6 bases between. The germline gives CDR1 MNHEY, CDR2 SVGAGI. CDR3 length: 12 residues. The CDR3 sequence is CASSLTDTEAFF. The CDR3 nucleotides are TGTGCCAGCAGTTTAACGGACACTGAAGCTTTCTTT.

This clone was seen a few times. The DNA of the CDR3 is TGTGCCAGCAGCTTGGACAGGGTACGCGAGCAGTACTTC. This encodes CASSLDRVREQYF. The V and J genes are TRBV7-2 and TRBJ2-7; the match to TRBD1 covers 8 bases. The CDR3 is 13 amino acids. V trimming: 3 bases; J trimming: 6 bases; junction bases outside the gene matches: 4. CDR1 is SGHTA and CDR2 is FQGNSA in the germline V gene.

The rearrangement links TRBV7-3 to TRBJ2-1; D may be TRBD2 (5 bases). CDR1 and CDR2 (germline): SGHTA, FQGTGA. This CDR3 comprises 15 residues. The V end lost 5 bases, the J end lost 1 base, and 12 bases lay between the germline ends. The CDR3 DNA is TGTGCCAGCAGCATAAACGGGGAGTCCTACAATGAGCAGTTCTTC. Residues: CASSINGESYNEQFF.

Only a few counts were recorded for this clone. This sequence joins TRBV28 and TRBJ2-7, with D unclear. Germline CDR1 and CDR2: MDHEN and SYDVKM. The CDR3 length is 15 residues. V was clipped by 1 base and J by 2 bases, with 12 bases between them. CDR3 amino acids: CASSLYTVEAYEQYF. The CDR3 coding sequence is TGTGCCAGCAGTTTATACACTGTCGAGGCCTACGAGCAGTACTTC.

The chain joins TRBV28 to TRBJ2-7; D remains unclear. This CDR3 is 11 amino acids long. V lost 6 bases and J 4 bases, leaving 7 bases between the germline ends. Germline-derived CDR1 and CDR2 are MDHEN and SYDVKM. The CDR3 DNA is TGTGCCAGCAGCATGCAGTACGAGCAGTACTTC. It encodes CASSMQYEQYF.

This clone has just one count. The chain recombines TRBV6-5 with TRBJ2-2; the D is unclear. V was trimmed by 2 bases and J by 7 bases, leaving 5 bases between them. This CDR3 contains 12 residues. CDR1 and CDR2 (germline): MNHEY, SVGAGI. CDR3 bases: TGTGCCAGCAGTTACCCTCGCGGGGAGCTGTTTTTT. Protein sequence: CASSYPRGELFF.

J is TRBJ2-6 and V is TRBV4-3; D may be TRBD1 (5 bases). Trimming cost V 3 bases and J 2 bases, with 11 bases left between them. Germline V gives CDR1 LGHNA, CDR2 YSLEER. CDR3 length equals 16 residues. CDR3 sequence (DNA): TGCGCCAGCAGCCATCTCACAGGTGCTGGGGCCAACGTCCTGACTTTC. Translated: CASSHLTGAGANVLTF.

The J gene is TRBJ2-6, the V gene TRBV4-3; D is unresolved. CDR1 is LGHNA, CDR2 YSLEER, per germline. CDR3 length: 16 amino acids. With 0 bases removed from V and 0 bases from J, the gap between germline ends came to 6 bases. CDR3 region: CASSQDTSSGANVLTF. The CDR3 DNA sequence: TGCGCCAGCAGCCAAGATACAAGCTCTGGGGCCAACGTCCTGACTTTC.

This clone has just a few counts. The CDR3 coding sequence is TGTGCCAGCAGCCTCAGGACAGGCACCGGGGAGCTGTTTTTT. Protein sequence: CASSLRTGTGELFF. V gene TRBV9 combines with J gene TRBJ2-2, with 7 bases aligning to TRBD1. V was pared by 4 bases and J by 4 bases, with 4 bases of the junction left unmatched. Germline CDR1 reads SGDLS; CDR2 reads YYNGEE. The CDR3 consists of 14 residues.

The rearrangement joins TRBV29-1 to TRBJ2-3, with a possible D match to TRBD2 (5 bases). The CDR3 sequence is 12 residues long. Trimming removed 3 bases at V and 3 bases at J, with 7 bases between. Germline CDR1 reads SQVTM; CDR2 reads ANQGSEA. The CDR3 region is CSVDEGTDTQYF. The CDR3 region has the DNA TGCAGCGTTGATGAGGGAACAGATACGCAGTATTTT.

The chain carries TRBV7-2 and TRBJ1-2; D remains unclear. The CDR3 is made up of 14 amino acids. Germline V CDR1 and CDR2: SGHTA, FQGNSA. V lost 2 bases to trimming and J lost 1 base, with 8 bases between them. Written as DNA, the CDR3 is TGTGCCAGCAGCTTACCGACGGGTAACTATGGCTACACCTTC. It translates to CASSLPTGNYGYTF. Full variable domain (remainder filled in from reference TRBV7-2 and TRBJ1-2): GAGVSQSPSNKVTEKGKDVELRCDPISGHTALYWYRQSLGQGLEFLIYFQGNSAPDKSGLPSDRFSAERTGGSVSTLTIQRTQQEDSAVYLCASSLPTGNYGYTFGSGTRLTVV.

The rearrangement uses TRBV7-2 and TRBJ1-1; D perhaps matches TRBD1 (6 bases). V lost 5 bases and J lost 6, with 19 bases in between. Germline CDR1 and CDR2: SGHTA and FQGNSA. The CDR3 is 15 residues long. In DNA form, the CDR3 reads TGTGCCAGCAGCCCTAACAGGGTAAGGGACGCTGAAGCTTTCTTT. Encoded protein: CASSPNRVRDAEAFF.

CDR3 DNA: TGCGCCAGCAGCTGGGACAGGGAGAACACTGAAGCTTTCTTT. This encodes CASSWDRENTEAFF. The chain couples TRBV5-1 to TRBJ1-1, with 9 bases fitting TRBD1. The CDR3 loop spans 14 amino acids. CDR1 is SGHRS, CDR2 YFSETQ, per germline. Trimming removed 3 bases from V and 1 base from J; junction bases left unmatched: 1.

V and J are TRBV6-2 or TRBV6-3 and TRBJ2-1, with 8 bases lining up with TRBD2. V shed 2 bases, J shed 8 bases, and the junction held 8 bases outside the gene matches. CDR3 length equals 15 residues. Germline V CDR1 and CDR2: MNHEY, SVGEGT. The CDR3 DNA reads as TGTGCCAGCAGTTACGCAGTAGCGGGGTGGGATGAGCAGTTCTTC. As protein: CASSYAVAGWDEQFF.

The rearrangement uses TRBV6-1 and TRBJ2-6, with 9 nucleotides matching TRBD1. In germline, CDR1 is MNHNS, CDR2 SASEGT. This CDR3 region has 17 residues. With 4 bases clipped from V and 3 bases from J, the junction kept 7 bases outside the gene matches. The chain's CDR3 is CASSGQQGAYGANVLTF. The CDR3 coding sequence is TGTGCCAGCAGTGGGCAACAGGGGGCTTATGGGGCCAACGTCCTGACTTTC.

V is TRBV19 and J is TRBJ1-5; 9 bases are shared with TRBD1. The trim removed 5 bases at V and 3 bases at J, leaving 8 bases unmatched. Germline CDR1 and CDR2: LNHDA and SQIVND (reference sequence). CDR3 length equals 16 residues. The CDR3 sequence: CASSPWTGVDNQPQHF. The CDR3 DNA reads as TGTGCCAGTAGTCCTTGGACAGGGGTAGACAATCAGCCCCAGCATTTT.

This clone has only one observation. This sequence joins TRBV28 and TRBJ1-4; D perhaps matches TRBD1 (5 bases). V dropped 6 bases and J dropped 3 bases, with 20 bases sitting between them. From germline, CDR1 is MDHEN and CDR2 SYDVKM. This CDR3 has 17 amino acids. The CDR3 protein is CASSPIPRVSPNEKLFF. The CDR3 DNA sequence: TGTGCCAGCAGCCCAATCCCCAGGGTTTCCCCTAATGAAAAACTGTTTTTT.

This clone was counted a few times. The chain is built from TRBV19 and TRBJ1-1; D gene ambiguous. Trimming removed 8 bases from V and 4 bases from J, with 14 bases in between. Germline lookup yields CDR1 LNHDA and CDR2 SQIVND (reference sequence). The CDR3 length is 13 residues. The DNA of the CDR3 is TGTGCCAGTTCCTATACAGAGTTCACTGAAGCTTTCTTT. This codes for CASSYTEFTEAFF.

This sequence joins TRBV6-5 and TRBJ2-7, with a weak D call TRBD2 (6 bases). Trimming removed 2 bases from V and 6 bases from J, with 17 bases in between. CDR1 is MNHEY and CDR2 is SVGAGI in the germline V gene. The CDR3 is 15 amino acids. CDR3 coding DNA: TGTGCCAGCAGTTACGGGGGGACGGCTTATTCCGAGCAGTACTTC. Translation: CASSYGGTAYSEQYF.

This clone was observed once. The V gene is TRBV5-1, the J gene TRBJ1-1; no clear D. The CDR3 spans 12 residues. CDR1 is SGHRS and CDR2 is YFSETQ in the germline V gene. Deletions cut 1 base from V and 2 bases from J, with 3 bases between. The CDR3 DNA follows: TGCGCCAGCAGCTTGCTCAACACTGAAGCTTTCTTT. It encodes CASSLLNTEAFF.

The rearrangement uses TRBV6-2 or TRBV6-3 and TRBJ2-1, with TRBD2 identical over 16 bases. The V gene's germline CDR1 is MNHEY and CDR2 SVGEGT. This CDR3 region has 19 residues. J gave up 6 bases and V 6 bases, and 14 bases lay outside the gene matches. Here the CDR3 DNA reads TGTGCCAGCAGCTATCACCCGGGACTAGCGGGAGGGGGGGTCAATGAGCAGTTCTTC. It yields the protein CASSYHPGLAGGGVNEQFF.

V gene TRBV12-3 or TRBV12-4 combines with J gene TRBJ2-1; D gene uncertain. The CDR3 has 12 amino acids. V lost 3 bases, J lost 7 bases, and 7 bases lay in between. The DNA for the CDR3 is TGTGCCAGCAGTTTCGGAGCAAATGAGCAGTTCTTC. Protein: CASSFGANEQFF.

Many counts were recorded for this clone. CDR3 region: CASSQDGDGAGVSYEQYF. The CDR3 DNA reads TGCGCCAGCAGCCAAGACGGGGACGGAGCGGGAGTAAGTTACGAGCAGTACTTC. The chain uses TRBV4-3 and TRBJ2-7, with TRBD2 identical over 8 bases. The CDR3 contains 18 residues. Germline CDR1 is LGHNA and CDR2 is YSLEER. Trimming at V came to 0 bases and at J to 4 bases, leaving 14 bases not matched to a gene.

The chain is built from TRBV5-4 and TRBJ1-4; D remains ambiguous. The CDR3 totals 14 residues. Germline-derived CDR1 and CDR2 are SGHNT and YYREEE (reference sequence). Trimming took 0 bases from V and 4 from J, leaving 7 bases between them. The CDR3 is CASSLEANNEKLFF. The CDR3 DNA is TGTGCCAGCAGCTTGGAAGCTAATAATGAAAAACTGTTTTTT.